The present T cell receptor beta chain was sequenced within a study of Ad26.COV2.S vaccination and SARS-CoV-2 variants. Deletions cut 10 bases from V and 3 bases from J, with 15 bases between. In germline, CDR1 is LNHDA, CDR2 SQIVND (reference sequence). This CDR3 contains 13 residues. Indicated treatment: 15 to 20 received Ad26.COV2.S at low or high dose, single or two shots; about 5 received placebo; per-sample allocation not given. Collection of samples fell on day 63 after the first vaccine or placebo injection. The shot given was an Ad26 vector that makes Wuhan-strain SARS-CoV-2 spike. The count of this clone is one. Libraries were prepared by immunoSEQ multiplex PCR; TCRdb keeps only in-frame clonotypes and omits some of them. The table shows 330,000 or so clones, with about nine tenths occurring only once.

The source was peripheral blood, collected in a trial of Ad26.COV2.S vaccine versus placebo. The rearrangement uses TRBV19 and TRBJ1-1; a weak D match, TRBD1 (5 bases). The receptor was derived from a person aged 18 to 59 who received the Ad26.COV2.S COVID-19 vaccine or a placebo. The CDR3 loop reads CAIIPRGYTEAFF. In nucleotides, the CDR3 is TGTGCCATTATACCCCGGGGGTACACTGAAGCTTTCTTT.